The rows below give T cell receptor beta chains drawn from one sample of a study of control samples from healthy donors and cancer patients. The assay was immunoSEQ multiplex PCR, and TCRdb's table has in-frame clones only and misses some. The table lists tens of thousands of clones, roughly 90% of them singletons. Sequenced material: blood. All receptors come from a woman aged 45 to 65 in good health. Each CDR3 is given with its conserved first and last residue. The order of the fields is J gene, clone size, V gene, D gene, CDR3 protein, CDR3 DNA. A D gene is named only where the DNA matches it firmly. Clone size, where shown, is once, few, many, or a class for clones that have expanded.

TRBJ2-7 . TRBV5-1 TRBD2 CASRPSGGAEQYF TGCGCCAGCAGACCTAGCGGGGGCGCCGAGCAGTACTTC
TRBJ2-2 . TRBV10-1 TRBD2 CASSEAGGRTGELFF TGCGCCAGCAGTGAGGCGGGAGGACGGACCGGGGAGCTGTTTTTT
TRBJ1-2 . TRBV2 . CASRKGDSYGYTF TGTGCCAGCAGGAAAGGCGACAGTTATGGCTACACCTTC
TRBJ1-2 . TRBV28 . CASSGEGVRYGYTF TGTGCCAGCAGTGGAGAGGGAGTCCGCTATGGCTACACCTTC
TRBJ2-7 . TRBV30 . CACQTNRGFEQYF TGTGCCTGCCAGACAAACCGGGGTTTCGAGCAGTACTTC
TRBJ1-4 . TRBV9 TRBD1 CASSLRDSATNEKLFF TGTGCCAGCAGCCTCCGGGACAGTGCAACTAATGAAAAACTGTTTTTT
TRBJ2-1 few TRBV5-1 TRBD2 CASSLRDSGSRPYNEQFF TGCGCCAGCAGCTTAAGGGATAGCGGGTCCCGACCCTACAATGAGCAGTTCTTC
TRBJ2-6 few TRBV7-2 . CASSYAIVGRGANVLTF TGTGCCAGCAGCTATGCCATTGTGGGGCGCGGGGCCAACGTCCTGACTTTC
TRBJ1-5 . TRBV5-5 . CASSFGGPSNQPQHF TGTGCCAGCAGCTTCGGGGGGCCAAGCAATCAGCCCCAGCATTTT
TRBJ1-1 . TRBV5-1 . CASNGQLGGRNTEAFF TGCGCCAGCAACGGACAGTTAGGCGGTAGGAACACTGAAGCTTTCTTT
TRBJ2-5 . TRBV30 TRBD1 CAWTQTGGKETQYF TGTGCCTGGACCCAGACAGGGGGGAAAGAGACCCAGTACTTC
TRBJ1-2 . TRBV19 . CASSVDGQNGYTF TGTGCCAGTAGTGTCGATGGACAGAATGGCTACACCTTC
TRBJ2-3 . TRBV7-3 . CASSFSMADTQYF TGTGCCAGCAGCTTTTCCATGGCAGATACGCAGTATTTT
TRBJ2-5 . TRBV29-1 TRBD2 CSVLLAGGPETQYF TGCAGCGTTTTATTAGCGGGAGGGCCGGAGACCCAGTACTTC
TRBJ1-1 once TRBV28 TRBD1 CASTSGTGTETEAFF TGTGCCAGCACTTCGGGGACAGGGACGGAAACTGAAGCTTTCTTT
TRBJ2-2 . TRBV5-1 . CASRGLYNTGELFF TGCGCCAGCAGGGGGCTTTACAACACCGGGGAGCTGTTTTTT
TRBJ2-7 . TRBV7-7 . CASSRGAGHSYEQYF TGTGCTAGCAGCCGAGGGGCGGGACATTCCTACGAGCAGTACTTC
TRBJ1-1 . TRBV5-1 . CASSFRGPNTEAFF TGCGCCAGCAGCTTCAGGGGACCCAACACTGAAGCTTTCTTT
TRBJ2-5 . TRBV20-1 . CSASSQETQYF TGCAGTGCTAGCTCGCAAGAGACCCAGTACTTC
TRBJ2-1 . TRBV5-1 TRBD2 CASSPTRGGSYNEQFF TGCGCCAGCAGCCCGACCCGGGGGGGGTCCTACAATGAGCAGTTCTTC
TRBJ2-2 . TRBV5-1 TRBD2 CASSFGASGNPTGELFF TGCGCCAGCAGCTTCGGGGCTAGCGGGAATCCCACCGGGGAGCTGTTTTTT
TRBJ1-5 . TRBV18 TRBD1 CASSLDRLRDQPQHF TGTGCCAGCTCACTGGACAGGTTAAGGGATCAGCCCCAGCATTTT
TRBJ1-1 . TRBV9 . CASSPRPDLSEAFF TGTGCCAGCAGCCCCCGTCCGGACCTTTCTGAAGCTTTCTTT
TRBJ2-1 . TRBV27 . CASRDSRPFYNEQFF TGTGCCAGCCGGGACTCTCGACCTTTTTACAATGAGCAGTTCTTC
TRBJ2-2 . TRBV7-3 TRBD2 CASSLESSGISGELFF TGTGCCAGCAGCTTAGAGAGTAGCGGGATCTCCGGGGAGCTGTTTTTT
TRBJ2-1 few TRBV7-9 . CASTVGNRDPGFF TGTGCCAGCACCGTAGGAAACCGGGACCCTGGGTTCTTC
TRBJ1-5 . TRBV2 . CASRLGGRQPQHF TGTGCCAGCAGGTTGGGAGGTCGTCAGCCCCAGCATTTT
TRBJ1-1 . TRBV4-1 . CASSQEGDENTEAFF TGCGCCAGCAGCCAAGAGGGAGACGAGAACACTGAAGCTTTCTTT
TRBJ1-1 . TRBV9 . CASSVAGVGGSTEAFF TGTGCCAGCAGCGTAGCTGGTGTAGGGGGAAGCACTGAAGCTTTCTTT
TRBJ2-3 . TRBV18 . CASSRGRGQSTDTQYF TGTGCCAGCTCCAGGGGCCGAGGACAGAGCACAGATACGCAGTATTTT
TRBJ1-2 . TRBV5-6 TRBD1 CASSQQGGYGYGYTF TGTGCCAGCAGTCAACAGGGGGGATATGGGTATGGCTACACCTTC
TRBJ2-1 . TRBV12-3/TRBV12-4 TRBD1 CAIPRQGRNEQFF TGTGCCATTCCTAGACAGGGAAGGAATGAGCAGTTCTTC